Presented here are 12 T cell receptor beta chains from one specimen sequenced in a study of human T cells and chemical hapten exposure. TCRdb re-called the RACE reads through MiXCR, storing one row per CDR3 protein. The data hold about 360,000 distinct CDR3 sequences, with approximately 6.3% observed a single time. Stated time point: patch test 1, 2 weeks after DPC sensitization. Indicated treatment: therapeutic diphenylcyclopropenone sensitization with weekly scalp DPC. The source was whole blood, collected in connection with sensitization to the hapten diphenylcyclopropenone (DPC). These receptors originate from a woman younger than 30 with alopecia areata. Some clones in this sample may be carry-over from other donors' samples.

This clonotype appeared many times. The V gene is TRBV7-2, the J gene TRBJ2-3, with D possibly matching TRBD2 (7 bases). The CDR3 runs to 16 residues. Looked up from germline, CDR1 is SGHTA and CDR2 is FQGNSA. With 5 bases removed from V and 1 base from J, the gap between germline ends came to 16 bases. CDR3 loop: CASSPGGRGGTDTQYF. The CDR3 DNA reads TGTGCCAGCAGCCCCGGAGGGAGGGGGGGCACAGATACGCAGTATTTT.

This clonotype has a count of ten or more. This rearrangement joins TRBV7-2 to TRBJ1-1, with D possibly matching TRBD1 (5 bases). The CDR3 length is 12 residues. The germline gives CDR1 SGHTA, CDR2 FQGNSA. Trimming left V 4 bases short and J 6 bases short, with 9 bases between. CDR3 in amino acids: CASSSGISEAFF. The CDR3 bases are TGTGCCAGCAGCTCAGGGATTTCTGAAGCTTTCTTT.

This clonotype has just a few counts. The V and J genes are TRBV7-2 and TRBJ1-5; no definite D call. Germline V CDR1 and CDR2: SGHTA, FQGNSA. The CDR3 is 16 amino acids. V shed 5 bases and J shed 2 bases, with 16 bases lying between them. The CDR3 DNA reads as TGTGCCAGCAGCACCCAACGCCTTGGGGGCAATCAGCCCCAGCATTTT. Its translation: CASSTQRLGGNQPQHF.

This clonotype appeared a few times. The V gene is TRBV2, the J gene TRBJ2-3, with 10 bases fitting TRBD2. The J segment lost 3 bases and the V segment lost 6 bases, leaving 6 bases of the junction unmatched. The CDR3 loop spans 15 amino acids. Germline assignment: CDR1 SNHLY and CDR2 FYNNEI. The DNA of the CDR3 is TGTGCCAGCAGAATAGCGGGGGGCCGTACAGATACGCAGTATTTT. Its translation is CASRIAGGRTDTQYF.

This clonotype was seen at least ten times. The chain combines TRBV6-6 with TRBJ1-1; 10 bases are a match to TRBD1. Germline assignment: CDR1 MNHNY and CDR2 SVGAGI (reference sequence). J lost 6 bases, V lost 2 bases, and 6 bases had no gene match. This CDR3 spans 15 amino acids. The CDR3 region is CASSYHPGQGAEAFF. The CDR3, as DNA: TGTGCCAGCAGTTACCACCCCGGACAGGGGGCTGAAGCTTTCTTT.

At least ten counts were recorded for this clonotype. This chain links TRBV10-3 with TRBJ1-2, with a possible D match to TRBD1 (5 bases). This CDR3 comprises 13 residues. Trimming cost V 8 bases and J 0 bases, with 10 bases left between them. Per germline, CDR1 ENHRY and CDR2 SYGVKD. As DNA, the CDR3 is TGTGCCATCGCCTCAGGGCCTAACTATGGCTACACCTTC. The encoded protein is CAIASGPNYGYTF.

This clonotype has only a few counts. V and J are TRBV4-3 and TRBJ2-4, with 9 positions matching TRBD1. This CDR3 comprises 16 residues. Germline loops: CDR1 LGHNA, CDR2 YSLEER. J gave up 5 bases and V 0 bases, and 5 bases lay outside the gene matches. The CDR3 reads CASSQEFTGGENIQYF. For the CDR3, the DNA is TGCGCCAGCAGCCAAGAGTTCACAGGGGGCGAAAACATTCAGTACTTC.

The rearrangement links TRBV11-2 to TRBJ1-2; D is unclear. CDR1 SGHAT and CDR2 FQNNGV come from the germline V gene. The CDR3 spans 15 residues. Trimming removed 0 bases from V and 6 bases from J, with 14 bases in between. Here the CDR3 reads CASSLDRLSKNGYTF. The CDR3 nucleotides are TGTGCCAGCAGCTTAGATCGGCTGAGTAAAAATGGCTACACCTTC.

This CDR3 is CATSWGVTNTEAFF. In DNA form, the CDR3 reads TGTGCCACCAGCTGGGGGGTTACGAACACTGAAGCTTTCTTT. The chain couples TRBV15 to TRBJ1-1, with a possible D match to TRBD1 (5 bases). From germline, CDR1 is LNHNV and CDR2 YYDKDF (reference sequence). The V gene lost 5 bases and the J gene lost 1 base, with 11 bases spanning the gap. The CDR3 consists of 14 residues.

This clonotype has more than one count but fewer than ten. The chain has TRBV4-3 and TRBJ1-2; no definite D call. V was trimmed by 2 bases and J by 0 bases, leaving 10 bases between them. The CDR3 is made up of 15 amino acids. Germline loops: CDR1 LGHNA, CDR2 YSLEER. This chain's CDR3 is CASSQLNGANYGYTF. The CDR3 DNA reads TGCGCCAGCAGCCAATTAAACGGCGCTAACTATGGCTACACCTTC.

This clonotype was observed a few times. V is TRBV6-5 and J is TRBJ1-4, with TRBD1 matching 11 bases. Germline V gene sequence: CDR1 MNHEY, CDR2 SVGAGI. The CDR3 spans 14 residues. The J segment lost 7 bases and the V segment lost 7 bases, leaving 5 bases of the junction unmatched. CDR3 nucleotides: TGTGCCAGCACCAAGGACAGGGGGCGTGAAAAACTGTTTTTT. Protein sequence: CASTKDRGREKLFF.

This clonotype occurred many times. The chain has TRBV29-1 and TRBJ2-7; D possibly corresponds to TRBD2 (6 bases). CDR1 and CDR2 (germline): SQVTM, ANQGSEA. This CDR3 has 13 residues. Trimming took 2 bases from V and 4 from J, leaving 12 bases between them. The CDR3 loop reads CSVELGGGYEQYF. The CDR3 DNA reads TGCAGCGTTGAATTGGGGGGAGGATACGAGCAGTACTTC.